The clone carrying this TCR beta chain was detected once. Its specificity is not known. The CDR3 has 13 amino acids. Germline V gene sequence: CDR1 SQVTM, CDR2 ANQGSEA. V gave up 7 bases and J gave up 1 base, with 13 bases separating them. These donors, healthy bone marrow donors, were studied. The sample originates from a study of cytomegalovirus exposure and HLA in healthy donors. Researchers ran the PCR with 60 Vbeta and 13 Jbeta primers. The assay was immunoSEQ multiplex PCR, and TCRdb's table has in-frame clones only and misses some. The table records roughly 200,000 clones, 65% to 80% of them present only once. Study-level results: A classifier reportedly called cytomegalovirus status with high sensitivity and specificity.

This TCR derives from a woman in her 30s in good health and CMV-seropositive. Source material: PBMCs. The chain employs TRBV29-1 and TRBJ1-1; D is unclear. The CDR3 loop is CSAITPTNTEAFF. The CDR3 DNA reads as TGCAGCGCTATAACCCCTACGAACACTGAAGCTTTCTTT. The variable domain in full, with the rest retrieved from reference TRBV29-1 and TRBJ1-1, is SAVISQKPSRDICQRGTSLTIQCQVDSQVTMMFWYRQQPGQSLTLIATANQGSEATYESGFVIDKFPISRPNLTFSTLTVSNMSPEDSSIYLCSAITPTNTEAFFGQGTRLTVV.